This is a list of T cell receptor beta chains from one sample in a study of response to subunit inactivated influenza vaccine. MiXCR was run by TCRdb on the RT-PCR reads, yielding one entry per CDR3 protein. The data show about half a million distinct CDR3 sequences, approximately 10% seen once. Sequencing was performed on PBMCs from blood, taken 40 to 50 days after vaccination. The receptors here all came from a man in his forties or fifties who received an inactivated influenza vaccine. Each CDR3 is given with its conserved first and last residue. The order of the fields is CDR3 protein, CDR3 DNA, V gene, clone size, J gene, D gene. A D gene is named only where the DNA matches it firmly. Rows give clone size only sometimes, using once, few, many, or a class for an expanded clone.

CDR3 protein: CSVLAGFNEQFF; CDR3 DNA: TGCAGCGTTTTGGCAGGCTTCAATGAGCAGTTCTTC; V gene: TRBV29-1; clone size: many; J gene: TRBJ2-1; D gene: .
CDR3 protein: CATTGAVEQYF; CDR3 DNA: TGTGCCACCACCGGGGCAGTCGAGCAGTACTTC; V gene: TRBV7-9; clone size: few; J gene: TRBJ2-7; D gene: .
CDR3 protein: CASSHGGVSTEAFF; CDR3 DNA: TGCGCCAGCAGCCATGGGGGGGTTTCCACTGAAGCTTTCTTT; V gene: TRBV4-1; clone size: few; J gene: TRBJ1-1; D gene: .
CDR3 protein: CASSLLGTGGNQPQHF; CDR3 DNA: TGTGCCAGCAGTTTATTGGGGACAGGGGGCAATCAGCCCCAGCATTTT; V gene: TRBV27; clone size: few; J gene: TRBJ1-5; D gene: TRBD1
CDR3 protein: CASSLVNGRTSYEQYF; CDR3 DNA: TGCGCCAGCAGCTTGGTTAACGGCAGGACCTCCTACGAGCAGTACTTC; V gene: TRBV5-1; clone size: .; J gene: TRBJ2-7; D gene: .
CDR3 protein: CASSESGTATEKLFF; CDR3 DNA: TGTGCCAGCAGTGAATCCGGGACGGCCACTGAAAAACTGTTTTTT; V gene: TRBV6-1; clone size: few; J gene: TRBJ1-4; D gene: .
CDR3 protein: CSAGHLNEQFF; CDR3 DNA: TGCAGTGCCGGACACCTCAATGAGCAGTTCTTC; V gene: TRBV20-1; clone size: few; J gene: TRBJ2-1; D gene: .
CDR3 protein: CASSKSAGQGGNQPQHF; CDR3 DNA: TGTGCCAGCTCTAAAAGTGCGGGACAGGGCGGCAATCAGCCCCAGCATTTT; V gene: TRBV18; clone size: .; J gene: TRBJ1-5; D gene: TRBD1
CDR3 protein: CSARVPALNTEAFF; CDR3 DNA: TGCAGTGCTAGAGTCCCGGCGCTGAACACTGAAGCTTTCTTT; V gene: TRBV20-1; clone size: many; J gene: TRBJ1-1; D gene: .
CDR3 protein: CSATTKGSRGYTF; CDR3 DNA: TGCAGTGCTACGACTAAGGGATCCAGAGGCTACACCTTC; V gene: TRBV20-1; clone size: many; J gene: TRBJ1-2; D gene: .
CDR3 protein: CASSVLVNTEAFF; CDR3 DNA: TGTGCCAGCAGCGTACTGGTCAACACTGAAGCTTTCTTT; V gene: TRBV9; clone size: few; J gene: TRBJ1-1; D gene: .
CDR3 protein: CASSLLITQGIYTF; CDR3 DNA: TGTGCCAGCAGCCTGCTTATAACGCAAGGAATCTACACCTTC; V gene: TRBV21-1; clone size: many; J gene: TRBJ1-2; D gene: .
CDR3 protein: CSASQGPLAEQFF; CDR3 DNA: TGCAGTGCTAGCCAAGGGCCCCTCGCTGAGCAGTTCTTC; V gene: TRBV20-1; clone size: many; J gene: TRBJ2-1; D gene: .
CDR3 protein: CASTNTGPNQPQHF; CDR3 DNA: TGTGCCAGCACAAACACGGGGCCCAATCAGCCCCAGCATTTT; V gene: TRBV12-3/TRBV12-4; clone size: few; J gene: TRBJ1-5; D gene: .
CDR3 protein: CASSLRLAGAGTDTQYF; CDR3 DNA: TGTGCCAGCAGCTTAAGACTAGCGGGAGCAGGCACAGATACGCAGTATTTT; V gene: TRBV7-3; clone size: few; J gene: TRBJ2-3; D gene: TRBD2
CDR3 protein: CASSYTGTDPTNTQYF; CDR3 DNA: TGTGCCAGCAGCTATACCGGGACAGACCCCACTAATACGCAGTATTTT; V gene: TRBV5-6; clone size: many; J gene: TRBJ2-3; D gene: TRBD1
CDR3 protein: CASSQAISGDEQFF; CDR3 DNA: TGTGCCAGCAGCCAAGCTATTTCCGGGGATGAGCAGTTCTTC; V gene: TRBV4-2; clone size: .; J gene: TRBJ2-1; D gene: .
CDR3 protein: CASSNSGGAPSYNEQFF; CDR3 DNA: TGTGCCAGCAGTAATAGCGGGGGGGCCCCTTCCTACAATGAGCAGTTCTTC; V gene: TRBV6-1; clone size: .; J gene: TRBJ2-1; D gene: TRBD2
CDR3 protein: CASRETGGDQPQHF; CDR3 DNA: TGTGCCAGCAGGGAAACAGGGGGCGATCAGCCCCAGCATTTT; V gene: TRBV2; clone size: .; J gene: TRBJ1-5; D gene: TRBD1
CDR3 protein: CASSKQGYLFDSGNTIYF; CDR3 DNA: TGTGCCAGCAGCAAACAGGGATACCTTTTTGACTCTGGAAACACCATATATTTT; V gene: TRBV21-1; clone size: few; J gene: TRBJ1-3; D gene: .
CDR3 protein: CASSLEGGASNQPQHF; CDR3 DNA: TGTGCCAGCAGCTTAGAGGGAGGGGCTAGCAATCAGCCCCAGCATTTT; V gene: TRBV7-8; clone size: few; J gene: TRBJ1-5; D gene: .
CDR3 protein: CAAGVGYEQYF; CDR3 DNA: TGTGCCGCGGGAGTGGGCTACGAGCAGTACTTC; V gene: TRBV6-2/TRBV6-3; clone size: few; J gene: TRBJ2-7; D gene: TRBD2
CDR3 protein: CASSRRRGIGGYTF; CDR3 DNA: TGTGCCAGCAGCCGGCGCCGGGGAATAGGCGGCTACACCTTC; V gene: TRBV6-1; clone size: many; J gene: TRBJ1-2; D gene: .
CDR3 protein: CASSQRQGGYTF; CDR3 DNA: TGTGCCAGCAGCCAGAGACAGGGTGGCTACACCTTC; V gene: TRBV3-1; clone size: .; J gene: TRBJ1-2; D gene: TRBD1
CDR3 protein: CASSPRGHEQFF; CDR3 DNA: TGTGCCAGCAGCCCGAGGGGGCACGAGCAGTTCTTC; V gene: TRBV12-3/TRBV12-4; clone size: many; J gene: TRBJ2-1; D gene: TRBD1
CDR3 protein: CASRPTGTGGTQPQHF; CDR3 DNA: TGTGCCAGCAGACCAACCGGGACAGGGGGCACTCAGCCCCAGCATTTT; V gene: TRBV12-3/TRBV12-4; clone size: many; J gene: TRBJ1-5; D gene: TRBD1
CDR3 protein: CASTQHTGELFF; CDR3 DNA: TGTGCCAGCACACAGCACACCGGGGAGCTGTTTTTT; V gene: TRBV28; clone size: few; J gene: TRBJ2-2; D gene: .
CDR3 protein: CASSLGPGTSTYEQYF; CDR3 DNA: TGCGCCAGCAGCTTGGGCCCCGGGACTAGTACCTACGAGCAGTACTTC; V gene: TRBV5-1; clone size: many; J gene: TRBJ2-7; D gene: TRBD2
CDR3 protein: CASSLSWTSGPMGPYEQYF; CDR3 DNA: TGTGCCAGCAGCTTATCCTGGACTAGCGGGCCGATGGGCCCCTACGAGCAGTACTTC; V gene: TRBV11-1; clone size: few; J gene: TRBJ2-7; D gene: TRBD2
CDR3 protein: CASSHEGAGISEAFF; CDR3 DNA: TGCGCCAGCAGCCATGAGGGGGCTGGGATCTCTGAAGCTTTCTTT; V gene: TRBV4-3; clone size: few; J gene: TRBJ1-1; D gene: TRBD1
CDR3 protein: CATSDSLHHEQFF; CDR3 DNA: TGTGCCACCAGTGATTCACTACACCATGAGCAGTTCTTC; V gene: TRBV24-1; clone size: many; J gene: TRBJ2-1; D gene: .
CDR3 protein: CASSPIRGTGEAFF; CDR3 DNA: TGCGCCAGCAGCCCTATTCGGGGAACAGGTGAAGCTTTCTTT; V gene: TRBV5-1; clone size: few; J gene: TRBJ1-1; D gene: .
CDR3 protein: CASSGGGPGETQYF; CDR3 DNA: TGTGCCAGCAGCGGGGGGGGGCCAGGGGAGACCCAGTACTTC; V gene: TRBV9; clone size: many; J gene: TRBJ2-5; D gene: .
CDR3 protein: CASSETSETQYF; CDR3 DNA: TGTGCCAGCAGCGAGACGTCCGAGACCCAGTACTTC; V gene: TRBV21-1; clone size: .; J gene: TRBJ2-5; D gene: .
CDR3 protein: CSVGPGSFMNTEAFF; CDR3 DNA: TGCAGCGTTGGCCCCGGGAGTTTTATGAACACTGAAGCTTTCTTT; V gene: TRBV29-1; clone size: many; J gene: TRBJ1-1; D gene: .
CDR3 protein: CASSRAGSGYEQYF; CDR3 DNA: TGTGCCAGCAGCCGAGCAGGGTCAGGCTACGAGCAGTACTTC; V gene: TRBV7-9; clone size: .; J gene: TRBJ2-7; D gene: .
CDR3 protein: CASSRLGYEQYF; CDR3 DNA: TGTGCCAGCAGCCGACTAGGTTACGAGCAGTACTTC; V gene: TRBV12-3/TRBV12-4; clone size: many; J gene: TRBJ2-7; D gene: .
CDR3 protein: CASSLGGLAGGYEQYF; CDR3 DNA: TGTGCCAGCAGCTTAGGGGGACTAGCGGGAGGGTACGAGCAGTACTTC; V gene: TRBV7-2; clone size: .; J gene: TRBJ2-7; D gene: TRBD2
CDR3 protein: CSARPGQGNLHTEAFF; CDR3 DNA: TGCAGTGCTCGACCGGGACAGGGGAATCTTCACACTGAAGCTTTCTTT; V gene: TRBV20-1; clone size: few; J gene: TRBJ1-1; D gene: TRBD1
CDR3 protein: CATSSSGGHEQYF; CDR3 DNA: TGTGCCACCAGCTCTAGTGGAGGACACGAGCAGTACTTC; V gene: TRBV15; clone size: .; J gene: TRBJ2-7; D gene: .
CDR3 protein: CASSRDTGGPYEQYF; CDR3 DNA: TGTGCCAGCAGCCGAGACACAGGGGGACCCTACGAGCAGTACTTC; V gene: TRBV4-2; clone size: .; J gene: TRBJ2-7; D gene: TRBD1